A single sample gave rise to the 17 T cell receptor beta chains below, sequenced in a study of OX40 agonist ivuxolimab in advanced cancers. The table came from immunoSEQ multiplex PCR; TCRdb's copy has only in-frame clones and leaves some out. This sample has over 65,000 clones, with around 90% found just once. This specimen was CD4+ or CD8+ T cells sorted from blood, taken in a trial of the OX40 agonist ivuxolimab. These receptors were taken from an adult with an advanced solid tumor such as melanoma, head and neck, liver or kidney cancer.

This clone was observed once. V usage is TRBV7-2 and J usage is TRBJ2-5; either TRBD1 or TRBD2 may fit D (5 bases each). Germline CDR1 SGHTA, CDR2 FQGNSA. There are 14 residues in the CDR3. Between the trimmed V and J ends, which lost 0 bases and 0 bases, there was a span of 5 bases. The chain's CDR3 is CASSLAGHQETQYF. The CDR3 DNA follows: TGTGCCAGCAGCTTAGCGGGACACCAAGAGACCCAGTACTTC.

The CDR3 DNA sequence: TGTGCCATCAAGGGGCGGCCCTTCGGAATCGAGCAGTACTTC. It encodes CAIKGRPFGIEQYF. V usage is TRBV10-3 and J usage is TRBJ2-7, with TRBD1 as a possible D gene (5 bases). The CDR3 spans 14 residues. Deletions cut 7 bases from V and 6 bases from J, with 19 bases between. Germline CDR1 ENHRY, CDR2 SYGVKD.

The V call is TRBV2, the J call TRBJ1-6, with D uncertain. Trimming cost V 4 bases and J 7 bases, with 14 bases left between them. The CDR3 is made up of 15 amino acids. Germline-derived CDR1 and CDR2 are SNHLY and FYNNEI. This chain's CDR3 is CASSGGEGRNSPLHF. The CDR3 nucleotides read TGTGCCAGCAGTGGCGGTGAGGGTCGGAATTCACCCCTCCACTTT.

The gene calls are TRBV5-1 and TRBJ1-2; perhaps TRBD1 as D (6 bases). Germline values: CDR1 SGHRS, CDR2 YFSETQ. The CDR3 loop spans 13 amino acids. The V gene lost 4 bases and the J gene lost 2 bases, with 9 bases spanning the gap. CDR3 loop: CASSPTGNYGYTF. DNA of the CDR3: TGCGCCAGCAGCCCCACAGGGAACTATGGCTACACCTTC.

This chain uses TRBV5-4 with TRBJ2-5; D remains ambiguous. The V and J ends lost 7 bases and 4 bases respectively, with 14 bases between them. The germline CDR1 and CDR2 sequences are SGHNT and YYREEE (reference sequence). This CDR3 comprises 13 residues. In DNA form, the CDR3 reads TGTGCCAGCCGCCTGGCGGTTGGAGAGACCCAGTACTTC. This gives the protein CASRLAVGETQYF.

The chain has TRBV4-2 and TRBJ2-7; a possible D gene is TRBD2 (7 bases). The germline gives CDR1 LGHNA, CDR2 YNFKEQ. V dropped 4 bases and J dropped 4 bases, with 17 bases sitting between them. The length of the CDR3 is 15 residues. Here the CDR3 reads CASSRYLGGQYEQYF. The CDR3, as DNA: TGTGCCAGCAGCCGGTACCTCGGGGGGCAATACGAGCAGTACTTC.

The rearrangement uses TRBV19 and TRBJ1-2; no clear D. Germline V CDR1 and CDR2: LNHDA, SQIVND (reference sequence). Between the trimmed V and J ends, which lost 0 bases and 6 bases, there was a span of 8 bases. This CDR3 comprises 13 residues. The CDR3 DNA follows: TGTGCCAGTAGTATAGATCTCCACAATGGCTACACCTTC. Translating it yields CASSIDLHNGYTF.

This rearrangement joins TRBV7-2 to TRBJ2-1; D uncertain. Trimming removed 0 bases at V and 10 bases at J, with 10 bases between. The germline gives CDR1 SGHTA, CDR2 FQGNSA. The CDR3 runs to 13 residues. The CDR3 is CASSLAGTSEQFF. As DNA, the CDR3 is TGTGCCAGCAGCTTAGCGGGTACCAGCGAGCAGTTCTTC.

This clone has only one observation. The chain recombines TRBV7-3 with TRBJ2-3; 14 positions agree with TRBD2. Germline CDR1 and CDR2: SGHTA and FQGTGA. Trimming cost V 2 bases and J 5 bases; bases outside gene matches: 0. The CDR3 contains 15 residues. The CDR3 region is CASSLGLAGGDTQYF. For the CDR3, the DNA is TGTGCCAGCAGCTTAGGACTAGCGGGGGGAGATACGCAGTATTTT.

The rearrangement joins TRBV5-4 to TRBJ2-7; D is possibly TRBD2 (5 bases). Per germline, CDR1 SGHNT and CDR2 YYREEE (reference sequence). This CDR3 spans 13 amino acids. V was shortened by 2 bases and J by 6 bases, with 12 bases between the two germline ends. The CDR3 nucleotides read TGTGCCAGCAGCTTCCGGACTCAGGCCGAGCAGTACTTC. This gives the protein CASSFRTQAEQYF.

V usage is TRBV30 and J usage is TRBJ1-1, with D perhaps TRBD1 (5 bases). Trimming pared 7 bases from V and 11 bases from J, leaving 23 bases between. The length of the CDR3 is 13 residues. CDR1 GTSNPN and CDR2 SVGIG come from the germline V gene (reference sequence). This CDR3 is CAYSGAWEGEAFF. The CDR3 coding sequence is TGTGCCTACTCCGGGGCCTGGGAAGGTGAGGCTTTCTTT.

Only one count was recorded for this clone. The chain is built from TRBV29-1 and TRBJ2-5; D is unclear. Germline assignment: CDR1 SQVTM and CDR2 ANQGSEA. The CDR3 contains 13 residues. Deletions cut 4 bases from V and 5 bases from J, with 14 bases between. The CDR3 is CSVAGPPAETQYF. CDR3 sequence (DNA): TGCAGCGTTGCAGGACCCCCAGCGGAGACCCAGTACTTC.

This sequence joins TRBV5-6 and TRBJ1-1; D possibly corresponds to TRBD1 (6 bases). Germline CDR1 is SGHDT and CDR2 is YYEEEE. This CDR3 comprises 13 residues. Trimming took 5 bases from V and 4 from J, leaving 12 bases between them. The CDR3 DNA reads TGTGCCAGCAGGCAGGGACACAGCACTGAAGCTTTCTTT. Translating it yields CASRQGHSTEAFF.

This chain joins TRBV7-9 and TRBJ2-6, with D possibly TRBD1 on 5 matching bases. Looked up from germline, CDR1 is SEHNR and CDR2 is FQNEAQ (reference sequence). The CDR3 has 18 amino acids. V was pared by 1 base and J by 0 bases, with 13 bases between. The CDR3 reads CASSLGQSLNSGANVLTF. CDR3 DNA: TGTGCCAGCAGCTTAGGACAGTCCCTTAACTCTGGGGCCAACGTCCTGACTTTC.

CDR3 residues: CASSAPRAVNEKLFF. For the CDR3, the DNA is TGTGCCAGCAGCGCTCCGAGGGCCGTTAATGAAAAACTGTTTTTT. The V call is TRBV5-4, the J call TRBJ1-4; no definite D call. Trimming left V 4 bases short and J 4 bases short, with 14 bases between. This CDR3 has 15 amino acids. In germline, CDR1 is SGHNT, CDR2 YYREEE (reference sequence).

The V gene is TRBV28, the J gene TRBJ2-2; D not certain. The V gene's germline CDR1 is MDHEN and CDR2 SYDVKM. V dropped 6 bases and J dropped 6 bases, with 14 bases sitting between them. This CDR3 is 14 amino acids long. The CDR3 is CASSSPTLAGELFF. In DNA form, the CDR3 reads TGTGCCAGCAGCTCACCCACCTTGGCCGGGGAGCTGTTTTTT.

This clone is a singleton in its sample. The chain couples TRBV11-3 to TRBJ2-5, with TRBD2 identical over 10 bases. The germline CDR1 and CDR2 sequences are SGHNT and YENEEA. The CDR3 is made up of 16 amino acids. V shed 4 bases, J shed 5 bases, and the junction held 10 bases outside the gene matches. CDR3 residues: CASSSSAGGPRETQYF. The CDR3 region has the DNA TGTGCCAGCAGCTCCTCAGCGGGAGGGCCTCGGGAGACCCAGTACTTC.